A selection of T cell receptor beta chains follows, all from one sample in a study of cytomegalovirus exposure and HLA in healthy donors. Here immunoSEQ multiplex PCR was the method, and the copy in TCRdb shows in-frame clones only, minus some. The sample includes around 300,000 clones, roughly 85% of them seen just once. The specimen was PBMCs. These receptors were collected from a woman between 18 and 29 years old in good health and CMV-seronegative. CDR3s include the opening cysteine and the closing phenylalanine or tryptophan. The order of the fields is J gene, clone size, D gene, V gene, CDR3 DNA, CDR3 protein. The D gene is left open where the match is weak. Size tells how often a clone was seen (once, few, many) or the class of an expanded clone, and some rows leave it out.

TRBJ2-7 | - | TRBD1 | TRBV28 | TGTGCCAGCAGTTTATGGACAGGGGGCAACGAGCAGTACTTC | CASSLWTGGNEQYF
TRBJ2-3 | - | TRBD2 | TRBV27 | TGTGCCACCTCTCCCCTAGCGGGGGTCACAGATACGCAGTATTTT | CATSPLAGVTDTQYF
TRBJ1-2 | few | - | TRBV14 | TGTGCCAGCAGCCAAGATCACGGGGGCTATGGCTACACCTTC | CASSQDHGGYGYTF
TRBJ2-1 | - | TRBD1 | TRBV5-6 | TGTGCCAGCAGCTTGGTCCGGGACAGGCTCGACAATGAGCAGTTCTTC | CASSLVRDRLDNEQFF
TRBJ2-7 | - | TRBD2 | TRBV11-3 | TGTGCCAGCTCAAATTCTGGGGGGGTGCAGTACTTC | CASSNSGGVQYF
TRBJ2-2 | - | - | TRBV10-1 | TGCGCCAGCAGTATGACTAACTCCGGGGAGCTGTTTTTT | CASSMTNSGELFF
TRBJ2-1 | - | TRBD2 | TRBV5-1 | TGCGCCAGCAGCCAAGGGGCACTAGCGGGAGGATACAATGAGCAGTTCTTC | CASSQGALAGGYNEQFF
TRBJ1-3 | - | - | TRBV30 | TGTGCCTGGAGTGCTCCCGGCACCATATATTTT | CAWSAPGTIYF
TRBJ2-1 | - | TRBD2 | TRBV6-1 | TGTGCCAGCAGTGAAGCGCTGTTTAGACTAGCGGGGGGGAATGAGCAGTTCTTC | CASSEALFRLAGGNEQFF
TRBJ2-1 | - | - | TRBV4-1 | TGCGCCAGCAGCCAAGATCCAACAGGGTTGCGTGAGCAGTTCTTC | CASSQDPTGLREQFF
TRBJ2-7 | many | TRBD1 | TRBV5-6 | TGTGCCAGCAGCCCTGGACAGGACGAGCAGTACTTC | CASSPGQDEQYF
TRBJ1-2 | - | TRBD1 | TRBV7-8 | TGTGCCAGCAGCTTAGACGTTCGGGACAGAGCCTATGGCTACACCTTC | CASSLDVRDRAYGYTF
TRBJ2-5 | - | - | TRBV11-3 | TGTGCCAGCAGCCCACAACCTCAAGAGACCCAGTACTTC | CASSPQPQETQYF
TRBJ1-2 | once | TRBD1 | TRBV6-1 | TGTGCCAGCCAGGGACAGGGGCTTTCCCCTAATGGCTACACCTTC | CASQGQGLSPNGYTF
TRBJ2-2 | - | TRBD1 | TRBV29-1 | TGCAGCGGACAGGGGGCCCACACCGGGGAGCTGTTTTTT | CSGQGAHTGELFF
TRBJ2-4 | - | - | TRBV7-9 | TGTGCCAGCAGCTTACCCGCTACAGGGTCGGGCAAAAACATTCAGTACTTC | CASSLPATGSGKNIQYF
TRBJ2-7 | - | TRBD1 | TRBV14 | TGTGCCAGCAGCCACCGGACAGGGCGGAACGAGCAGTACTTC | CASSHRTGRNEQYF
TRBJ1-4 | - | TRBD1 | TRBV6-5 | TGTGCCAGCAGACCCAGGGGGGCAACTAATGAAAAACTGTTTTTT | CASRPRGATNEKLFF
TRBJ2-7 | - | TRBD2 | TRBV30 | TGTGCCTGGAGGGGCTATAGCGGGAGAAGGTACGAGCAGTACTTC | CAWRGYSGRRYEQYF
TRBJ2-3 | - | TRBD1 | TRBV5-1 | TGCGCCAGCAGCACAATACCCGGGACAGGGGGCGGAGATACGCAGTATTTT | CASSTIPGTGGGDTQYF
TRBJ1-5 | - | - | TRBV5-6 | TGTGCCAGCAGCCTAACCTGGGATCGGGGGCAGCCCCAGCATTTT | CASSLTWDRGQPQHF
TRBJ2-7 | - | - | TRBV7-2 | TGTGCCAGCAGCCCCCCCGTGAGGCGAGACGAGCAGTACTTC | CASSPPVRRDEQYF
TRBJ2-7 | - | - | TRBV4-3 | TGCGCCAGCAGCCCATTACTCGGGACTTCCTACGAGCAGTACTTC | CASSPLLGTSYEQYF
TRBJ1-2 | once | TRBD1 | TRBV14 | TGTGCCAGCAGCCAACAGTACAGGGGAAACTATGGCTACACCTTC | CASSQQYRGNYGYTF
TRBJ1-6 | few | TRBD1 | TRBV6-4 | TGTGCCAGCAGTGCCGCCCCACAGGGGTCAAATTCACCCCTCCACTTT | CASSAAPQGSNSPLHF
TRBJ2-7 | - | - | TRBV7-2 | TGTGCCAGCAGCTTAGTTGGGGAGGTCACATACGAGCAGTACTTC | CASSLVGEVTYEQYF
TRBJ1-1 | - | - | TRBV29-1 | TGCAGCGTTTTCGGGAAGGCGGGCACTGAAGCTTTCTTT | CSVFGKAGTEAFF
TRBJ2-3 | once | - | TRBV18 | TGTGCCAGCGCCACTAGCACAGATACGCAGTATTTT | CASATSTDTQYF
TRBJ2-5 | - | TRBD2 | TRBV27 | TGTGCCAGCAGCCTAGCGGGGGTGCAAGAGACCCAGTACTTC | CASSLAGVQETQYF
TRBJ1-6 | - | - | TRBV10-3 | TGTGCCATCAGTGAGCAGTTGACAGGTACTTCACCCCTCCACTTT | CAISEQLTGTSPLHF
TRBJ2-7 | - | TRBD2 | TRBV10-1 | TGCGCCAGCAGTGAAGGGGTAGCGGGAGGGCAATACGAGCAGTACTTC | CASSEGVAGGQYEQYF
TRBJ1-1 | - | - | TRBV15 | TGTGCCACCAGCAGACCCTCGACAGGTGTGAACACTGAAGCTTTCTTT | CATSRPSTGVNTEAFF
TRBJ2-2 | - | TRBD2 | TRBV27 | TGTGCCAGCAGTTTGTACGGGAGGCAGCTGAACACCGGGGAGCTGTTTTTT | CASSLYGRQLNTGELFF
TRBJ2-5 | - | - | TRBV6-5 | TGTGCCAGCAGTTACAGAGGGGCCGGGGGAGAGACCCAGTACTTC | CASSYRGAGGETQYF
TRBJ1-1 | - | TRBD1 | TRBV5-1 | TGCGCCAGCAGCTTGGCGGGGTCGGATTCATACAGGGGGAACACTGAAGCTTTCTTT | CASSLAGSDSYRGNTEAFF
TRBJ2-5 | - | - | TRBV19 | TGTGCCAGTAGCTCACAAAGAGAGACCCAGTACTTC | CASSSQRETQYF
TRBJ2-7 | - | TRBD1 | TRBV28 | TGTGCCAGCAGTTTATTGTCACCGGGACAGGGGACCTACGAGCAGTACTTC | CASSLLSPGQGTYEQYF
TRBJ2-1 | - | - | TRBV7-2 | TGTGCCAGCAGCGAGCAGGGGGCGCGGATAGCGGGTGAGCAGTTCTTC | CASSEQGARIAGEQFF
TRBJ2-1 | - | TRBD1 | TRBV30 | TGTGCCTGGAGTCAGGGGACAGGGGTATACAATGAGCAGTTCTTC | CAWSQGTGVYNEQFF
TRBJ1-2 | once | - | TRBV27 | TGTGCCAGCAGTGAGGACAGAGATATTCGCTACACCTTC | CASSEDRDIRYTF
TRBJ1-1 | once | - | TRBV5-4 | TGTGCCAGCATCCACTCGAAGGGAGGGGGTTCAGAAGCTTTCTTT | CASIHSKGGGSEAFF
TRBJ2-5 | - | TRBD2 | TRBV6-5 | TGTGCCAGCAGTTACAGGCTAGCGGGGGTGGGGGAGACCCAGTACTTC | CASSYRLAGVGETQYF
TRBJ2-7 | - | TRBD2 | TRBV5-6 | TGTGCCAGCAGCTTGGGAGCGGGGGGCCGAGTCTACGAGCAGTACTTC | CASSLGAGGRVYEQYF
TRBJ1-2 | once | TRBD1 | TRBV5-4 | TGTGCCAGCAGCTTGGAACAGGGGCGGGGCTATGGCTACACCTTC | CASSLEQGRGYGYTF
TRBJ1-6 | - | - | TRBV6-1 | TGTGCCAGCAGTGAATCTGTAAATTCACCCCTCCACTTT | CASSESVNSPLHF
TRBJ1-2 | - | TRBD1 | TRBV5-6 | TGTGCCAGCAGCGGGACAGGGGTGGGATCTGTAGGCGGCTACACCTTC | CASSGTGVGSVGGYTF
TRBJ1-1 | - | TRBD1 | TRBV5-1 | TGCGCCAGCAGCTTGGTTTACCCCCGGTATCCTAGGGGGCGCCGGACTGAAGCTTTCTTT | CASSLVYPRYPRGRRTEAFF
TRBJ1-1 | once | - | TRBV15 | TGTGCCACCAGCAGAGATGGTCTAGAGGCAGGGTTCCCCACTGAAGCTTTCTTT | CATSRDGLEAGFPTEAFF
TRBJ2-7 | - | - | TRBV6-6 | TGTGCCAGCAGTTACCCTACAGGCTCGAGCTCCTACGAGCAGTACTTC | CASSYPTGSSSYEQYF
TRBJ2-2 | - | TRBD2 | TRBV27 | TGTGCCAGCAGTTTTGCGGCGGGGGAGTACACCGGGGAGCTGTTTTTT | CASSFAAGEYTGELFF
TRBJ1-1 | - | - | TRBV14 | TGTGCCAGCAAGCCGGTTTGGCCCCGGGATAACACTGAAGCTTTCTTT | CASKPVWPRDNTEAFF
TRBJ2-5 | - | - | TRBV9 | TGTGCCAGCAGCGTAGAAGACAGTAAGGAGCGAGAGACCCAGTACTTC | CASSVEDSKERETQYF
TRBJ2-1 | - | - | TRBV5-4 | TGTGCCAGCAGCCACCCAGGACTTTCCTACAATGAGCAGTTCTTC | CASSHPGLSYNEQFF
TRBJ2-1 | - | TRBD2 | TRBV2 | TGTGCCAGCAGCCTACGAGGCTTACTAGCGGGCATTTACAATGAGCAGTTCTTC | CASSLRGLLAGIYNEQFF
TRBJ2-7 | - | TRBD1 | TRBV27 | TGTGCCAGCAGTTTATTAGGGACAGGGAACTACGAGCAGTACTTC | CASSLLGTGNYEQYF